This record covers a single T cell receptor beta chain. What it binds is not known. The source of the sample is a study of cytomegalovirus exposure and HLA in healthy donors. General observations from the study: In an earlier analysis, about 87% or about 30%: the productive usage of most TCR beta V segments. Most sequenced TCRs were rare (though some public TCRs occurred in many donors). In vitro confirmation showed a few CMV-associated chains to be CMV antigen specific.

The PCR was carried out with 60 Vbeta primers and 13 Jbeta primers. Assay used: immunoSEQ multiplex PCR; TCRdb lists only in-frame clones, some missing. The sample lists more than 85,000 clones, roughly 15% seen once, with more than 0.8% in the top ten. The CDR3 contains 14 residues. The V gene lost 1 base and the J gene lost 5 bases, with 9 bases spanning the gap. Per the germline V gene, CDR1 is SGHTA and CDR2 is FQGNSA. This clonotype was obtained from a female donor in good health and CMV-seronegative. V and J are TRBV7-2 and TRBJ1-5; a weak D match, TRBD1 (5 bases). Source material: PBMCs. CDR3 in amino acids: CASSLDRLDQPQHF. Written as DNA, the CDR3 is TGTGCCAGCAGCTTAGACAGGTTGGATCAGCCCCAGCATTTT. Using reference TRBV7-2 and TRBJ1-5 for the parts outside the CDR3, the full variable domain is GAGVSQSPSNKVTEKGKDVELRCDPISGHTALYWYRQSLGQGLEFLIYFQGNSAPDKSGLPSDRFSAERTGGSVSTLTIQRTQQEDSAVYLCASSLDRLDQPQHFGDGTRLSIL.